The following is a T cell receptor (beta chain) sequence with its context. Assay: immunoSEQ multiplex PCR; the TCRdb copy retains only in-frame clones and omits some. Among tens of thousands of clones listed, approximately 88% were seen once. This specimen comes from a study of control samples from healthy donors and cancer patients. The CDR3 contains 15 residues. V lost 2 bases to trimming and J lost 0 bases, with 7 bases between them. Germline values: CDR1 SGHTA, CDR2 FQGTGA. This chain links TRBV7-3 with TRBJ2-2; D ambiguous. Specimen: PBMCs. The TCR originated in a woman aged 50 to 60 with lung cancer. The CDR3 DNA follows: TGTGCCAGCAGCTTATCCACTTCGAACACCGGGGAGCTGTTTTTT. Amino acid sequence: CASSLSTSNTGELFF.